The TCR beta chain described here comes from a study of blood T cell repertoires in COVID-19. At the level of the study: The analysed material was cDNA or gDNA that came from T cells, B-cell-depleted T cells, or PBMCs.

The germline V and J ends were trimmed by 6 bases and 8 bases, with 22 bases remaining between them. CDR3 length: 15 residues. Germline V gene data show CDR1 as MDHEN and CDR2 as SYDVKM. TCRdb's table, derived via immunoSEQ multiplex PCR, lists solely in-frame clones and lacks some. The table includes over 250,000 clones, 91% detected once. V gene TRBV28 combines with J gene TRBJ1-2; maybe TRBD1 (5 bases). This TCR derives from a person aged 18 to 35 with COVID-19, enrolled during active disease. Sequencing input: peripheral blood. This chain's CDR3 is CASSHRWGGTEGYTF. Written as DNA, the CDR3 is TGTGCCAGCAGCCACCGGTGGGGGGGTACTGAGGGCTACACCTTC.